These 25 T cell receptor beta chains share one sample of origin, sequenced in a study of cytomegalovirus exposure and HLA in healthy donors. PCR amplification relied on 60 Vbeta primers (plus 13 Jbeta primers). TCRdb keeps only in-frame clones here, not all; method: immunoSEQ multiplex PCR. The sample yields over 150,000 clones, about three quarters seen once. Sequencing input: PBMCs. The source of these receptors is a woman aged 40 to 50 in good health and CMV-seropositive.

There are a few counts of this clone. This rearrangement joins TRBV5-5 to TRBJ2-2, with 7 bases lining up with TRBD2. Germline CDR1 SGHKS, CDR2 YYEKEE (reference sequence). The CDR3 sequence is 16 residues long. Trimming at V came to 5 bases and at J to 4 bases, leaving 11 bases not matched to a gene. CDR3 nucleotides: TGTGCCAGCAGAAAGGCGACAGCGGGGATCACCGGGGAGCTGTTTTTT. It specifies CASRKATAGITGELFF.

CDR3 sequence: CASSPPIAPNTGELFF. The CDR3 DNA follows: TGTGCCAGCTCACCACCCATAGCCCCCAACACCGGGGAGCTGTTTTTT. This rearrangement joins TRBV18 to TRBJ2-2; D call uncertain. V gave up 0 bases and J gave up 2 bases, with 10 bases separating them. CDR3 length equals 16 residues. Germline lookup yields CDR1 KGHSH and CDR2 LQKENI.

J is TRBJ1-6 and V is TRBV9; D call uncertain. V was clipped by 4 bases and J by 7 bases, with 9 bases between them. This CDR3 is built from 13 residues. Looked up from germline, CDR1 is SGDLS and CDR2 is YYNGEE. In nucleotides, the CDR3 is TGTGCCAGCAGCCCCCGGGTCAATTCACCCCTCCACTTT. Translating it yields CASSPRVNSPLHF.

A few counts support this clone. This chain links TRBV6-1 with TRBJ1-6, with D perhaps TRBD1 (6 bases). The ends were cut back, 6 bases at V and 7 bases at J, with 13 bases in the middle. Germline CDR1 reads MNHNS; CDR2 reads SASEGT. This CDR3 is built from 14 residues. In DNA form, the CDR3 reads TGTGCCAGCAGGAGTGCAGGGGCCAATTCACCCCTCCACTTT. Residues: CASRSAGANSPLHF.

The chain links TRBV6-5 to TRBJ1-5, with unresolved D. This CDR3 is 15 amino acids long. Germline V lookup: CDR1 MNHEY, CDR2 SVGAGI. Trimming removed 5 bases at V and 0 bases at J, with 11 bases between. CDR3 protein: CASSTTLYSNQPQHF. The CDR3 coding sequence is TGTGCCAGCAGTACCACACTATATAGCAATCAGCCCCAGCATTTT.

The gene calls are TRBV7-9 and TRBJ2-1; weak D call: TRBD1 (6 bases). The CDR3 runs to 14 residues. V lost 7 bases, J lost 10 bases, and 20 bases lay in between. Germline-derived CDR1 and CDR2 are SEHNR and FQNEAQ (reference sequence). The CDR3 coding sequence is TGTGCCAGCAACTCCAGGGGCCGGGACACCGAGCAGTTCTTC. It encodes CASNSRGRDTEQFF.

The chain carries TRBV10-3 and TRBJ1-3; the D gene is possibly TRBD1 (5 bases). Trimming left V 11 bases short and J 1 base short, with 15 bases between. The CDR3 contains 14 residues. From germline, CDR1 is ENHRY and CDR2 SYGVKD. The CDR3 DNA sequence: TGTGCCCACGGGGGTGGAGTTTCTGGAAACACCATATATTTT. Protein sequence: CAHGGGVSGNTIYF.

The V gene is TRBV18, the J gene TRBJ1-1; TRBD1 matches at 7 bases. The length of the CDR3 is 14 residues. Germline V gene data show CDR1 as KGHSH and CDR2 as LQKENI. Germline trimming cut 4 bases from V and 6 bases from J; bases unmatched to any gene: 8. This CDR3 reads CASSQSQGVAEAFF. The CDR3 DNA reads as TGTGCCAGCTCACAGTCTCAGGGGGTGGCTGAAGCTTTCTTT. The full variable domain, rest sourced from reference TRBV18 and TRBJ1-1, is NAGVMQNPRHLVRRRGQEARLRCSPMKGHSHVYWYRQLPEEGLKFMVYLQKENIIDESGMPKERFSAEFPKEGPSILRIQQVVRGDSAAYFCASSQSQGVAEAFFGQGTRLTVV.

This chain links TRBV28 with TRBJ2-1, with 7 bases matching TRBD2. The germline V gene encodes CDR1 MDHEN and CDR2 SYDVKM. Germline trimming cut 10 bases from V and 6 bases from J; bases unmatched to any gene: 12. The CDR3 is 14 residues long. In nucleotides, the CDR3 is TGTGCCACCTCATCCCCGGGACTACCCAATGAGCAGTTCTTC. Translating gives CATSSPGLPNEQFF.

This sequence joins TRBV7-2 and TRBJ2-2; perhaps TRBD1 as D (6 bases). The CDR3 runs 15 residues. The germline gives CDR1 SGHTA, CDR2 FQGNSA. The germline V and J ends were trimmed by 5 bases and 6 bases, with 16 bases remaining between them. This CDR3 reads CASSRARGSAGELFF. In DNA, the CDR3 is TGTGCCAGCAGCCGTGCCAGGGGATCGGCCGGGGAGCTGTTTTTT.

This clone was seen just once. The chain links TRBV7-2 to TRBJ2-3; D is unclear. The CDR3 consists of 12 residues. Germline loops: CDR1 SGHTA, CDR2 FQGNSA. V dropped 5 bases and J dropped 3 bases, with 6 bases sitting between them. The CDR3 loop is CASSRQTDTQYF. The CDR3 DNA follows: TGTGCCAGCAGCCGTCAGACAGATACGCAGTATTTT.

This chain connects TRBV4-2 to TRBJ1-3; unclear D gene. The CDR3 contains 16 residues. V lost 1 base to trimming and J lost 0 bases, with 10 bases between them. Germline lookup yields CDR1 LGHNA and CDR2 YNFKEQ. The CDR3 loop reads CASSQGAKSSGNTIYF. DNA for the CDR3: TGTGCCAGCAGCCAAGGGGCTAAAAGCTCTGGAAACACCATATATTTT.

The chain is built from TRBV19 and TRBJ1-5; TRBD1 might be the D (5 bases). This CDR3 has 14 residues. Per the germline V gene, CDR1 is LNHDA and CDR2 is SQIVND (reference sequence). V was pared by 5 bases and J by 2 bases, with 10 bases between. The CDR3 DNA sequence: TGTGCCAGTAGTCAGGGTGGGGGCAATCAGCCCCAGCATTTT. Translating gives CASSQGGGNQPQHF. Combining the CDR3 with reference TRBV19 and TRBJ1-5 gives the whole variable domain DGGITQSPKYLFRKEGQNVTLSCEQNLNHDAMYWYRQDPGQGLRLIYYSQIVNDFQKGDIAEGYSVSREKKESFPLTVTSAQKNPTAFYLCASSQGGGNQPQHFGDGTRLSIL.

The rearrangement joins TRBV7-2 to TRBJ2-3; TRBD2 aligns across 13 bases. The V segment lost 5 bases and the J segment 1 base; nucleotides outside the gene matches: 3. The germline V gene encodes CDR1 SGHTA and CDR2 FQGNSA. The CDR3 totals 16 residues. The CDR3 sequence is CASSPGLAGGTDTQYF. DNA of the CDR3: TGTGCCAGCAGCCCAGGACTAGCGGGGGGCACAGATACGCAGTATTTT. The variable domain in full, completed from reference TRBV7-2 and TRBJ2-3, reads GAGVSQSPSNKVTEKGKDVELRCDPISGHTALYWYRQSLGQGLEFLIYFQGNSAPDKSGLPSDRFSAERTGGSVSTLTIQRTQQEDSAVYLCASSPGLAGGTDTQYFGPGTRLTVL.

V and J are TRBV5-4 and TRBJ2-7, with D uncertain. This CDR3 comprises 16 residues. The V end was cut by 0 bases, the J end by 3 bases, with 16 bases between. Germline values: CDR1 SGHNT, CDR2 YYREEE (reference sequence). The CDR3 sequence is CASSLGGARPYYEQYF. As DNA, the CDR3 is TGTGCCAGCAGCTTGGGCGGCGCCCGACCTTACTACGAGCAGTACTTC.

The genes are TRBV11-2 and TRBJ1-1; possible D gene TRBD1, 5 bases. The germline gives CDR1 SGHAT, CDR2 FQNNGV. V gave up 5 bases and J gave up 2 bases, with 9 bases separating them. The CDR3 is 13 residues long. The CDR3 DNA is TGTGCCAGCAGCAGAGACAGCAACACTGAAGCTTTCTTT. Translating it yields CASSRDSNTEAFF.

This chain connects TRBV5-4 to TRBJ2-3; 10 nucleotides match TRBD2. The CDR3 spans 17 residues. Germline CDR1 is SGHNT and CDR2 is YYREEE (reference sequence). J was trimmed by 2 bases and V by 2 bases; bases with no gene match: 8. The CDR3 DNA is TGTGCCAGCAGCTTAAAAAGCGGGGGGGGCTACACAGATACGCAGTATTTT. Its protein is CASSLKSGGGYTDTQYF.

The gene calls are TRBV5-6 and TRBJ2-4; possibly TRBD1 for D (6 bases). The CDR3 totals 15 residues. The germline V gene has CDR1 SGHDT and CDR2 YYEEEE. Trimming took 2 bases from V and 3 from J, leaving 12 bases between them. The CDR3 sequence is CASSFGQPNKNIQYF. The CDR3, as DNA: TGTGCCAGCAGCTTTGGACAGCCCAACAAAAACATTCAGTACTTC.

This chain connects TRBV25-1 to TRBJ1-4, with a tentative D call TRBD1 (5 bases). The V end lost 4 bases, the J end lost 8 bases, and 14 bases lay between the germline ends. The CDR3 sequence is 14 residues long. Germline V gene lookup returns CDR1 MGHDK and CDR2 SYGVNS. The CDR3 DNA reads as TGTGCCAGCAGTGTTGGCGGACACCGGGAAAAACTGTTTTTT. Translated, it gives CASSVGGHREKLFF.

This clone was detected a few times. This rearrangement joins TRBV11-3 to TRBJ2-3; 8 bases align to TRBD1. The CDR3 covers 15 residues. J was trimmed by 2 bases and V by 5 bases; bases with no gene match: 6. CDR1 and CDR2 (germline): SGHNT, YENEEA. The CDR3 sequence: CASSPRDRTTDTQYF. The CDR3 bases are TGTGCCAGCAGCCCCCGGGACAGGACCACAGATACGCAGTATTTT.

This clone was seen a few times. This chain joins TRBV4-2 and TRBJ1-5; possible D gene TRBD1, 5 bases. Germline loops: CDR1 LGHNA, CDR2 YNFKEQ. V shed 0 bases and J shed 6 bases, with 12 bases lying between them. CDR3 length: 15 amino acids. DNA of the CDR3: TGTGCCAGCAGCCAAGATGCAGGGATCAGTCAGCCCCAGCATTTT. This translates into CASSQDAGISQPQHF.

This clone was recorded a few times. The chain recombines TRBV11-3 with TRBJ2-5, with 10 bases identical to TRBD1. Trimming cost V 5 bases and J 1 base; bases outside gene matches: 4. The germline CDR1 and CDR2 sequences are SGHNT and YENEEA. The CDR3 totals 15 residues. CDR3 DNA: TGTGCCAGCAGCGCTCGGACAGGGGGCCAAGAGACCCAGTACTTC. It encodes CASSARTGGQETQYF.

This rearrangement joins TRBV2 to TRBJ1-2; D not resolved. The CDR3 covers 15 residues. The V and J ends lost 1 base and 6 bases respectively, with 15 bases between them. The germline V gene has CDR1 SNHLY and CDR2 FYNNEI. This CDR3 reads CASSEEYGRLDGYTF. CDR3 nucleotide sequence: TGTGCCAGCAGTGAAGAGTATGGCAGGCTGGATGGCTACACCTTC.

This clone was detected once. V gene TRBV11-3 combines with J gene TRBJ2-1; tentatively, D is TRBD2 (8 bases). Germline loops: CDR1 SGHNT, CDR2 YENEEA. V was cut by 5 bases and J by 2 bases, with 19 bases left in between. There are 17 residues in the CDR3. This CDR3 is CASSPEGAGGPYNEQFF. For the CDR3, the DNA is TGTGCCAGCAGCCCCGAGGGGGCGGGAGGACCCTACAATGAGCAGTTCTTC. Variable domain in full (rest from reference TRBV11-3 and TRBJ2-1): EAGVVQSPRYKIIEKKQPVAFWCNPISGHNTLYWYLQNLGQGPELLIRYENEEAVDDSQLPKDRFSAERLKGVDSTLKIQPAELGDSAVYLCASSPEGAGGPYNEQFFGPGTRLTVL.

The chain couples TRBV7-2 to TRBJ2-5; TRBD2 agrees at 11 bases. The CDR3 runs to 16 residues. CDR1 is SGHTA and CDR2 is FQGNSA in the germline V gene. V trimming: 7 bases; J trimming: 5 bases; junction bases outside the gene matches: 12. The CDR3 DNA reads TGTGCCAGCACCCTCCCCCGGGCTAGCGGGGGGGAGACCCAGTACTTC. The encoded protein is CASTLPRASGGETQYF.